The text below deals with one TCR beta chain. Its antigen is unknown. This entry comes from a study of beta chain features in type 1 diabetes. About the research overall: Healthy donors and patients showed comparable age, gender and cell yields. The number of sorted cells examined across all samples was some 100 million.

The study, taken as a whole, reports: Sampled from patients, naive, central memory and Treg TCRB repertoires appeared more similar than those sampled from healthy donors. Type 1 diabetes patients had VDJ junctions that carried fewer insertions and more deletions.

The whole isolated RNA underwent reverse transcription, so sequencing captured expressed TCRB transcripts. Repertoires were generated with immunoSEQ multiplex PCR, while TCRdb's copy carries only in-frame clones and drops some. The table shows about 930,000 clones, with roughly a sixth occurring only once. Germline V gene data show CDR1 as SGHAT and CDR2 as FQNNGV. With 9 bases clipped from V and 8 bases from J, the junction kept 13 bases outside the gene matches. The length of the CDR3 is 14 residues. The chain uses TRBV11-2 and TRBJ2-1; 7 nucleotides align to TRBD1. The sequence came from a woman under 30 in good health. Material for sequencing was naive CD4+ T cells from blood. The CDR3 region is CASTRYRGRDEQFF. The CDR3 region has the DNA TGTGCCAGTACCCGCTACAGGGGTCGGGATGAGCAGTTCTTC.